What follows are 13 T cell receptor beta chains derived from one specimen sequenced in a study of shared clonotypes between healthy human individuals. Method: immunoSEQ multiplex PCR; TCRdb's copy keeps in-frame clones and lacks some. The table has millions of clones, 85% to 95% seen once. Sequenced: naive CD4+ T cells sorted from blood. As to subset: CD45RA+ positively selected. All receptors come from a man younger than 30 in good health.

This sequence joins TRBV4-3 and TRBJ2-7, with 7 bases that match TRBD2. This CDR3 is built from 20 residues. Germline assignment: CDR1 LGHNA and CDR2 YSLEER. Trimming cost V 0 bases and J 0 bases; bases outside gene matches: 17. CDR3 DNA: TGCGCCAGCAGCCAAGATTATAAAGTACTAGCGAGACAGAGCTCCTACGAGCAGTACTTC. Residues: CASSQDYKVLARQSSYEQYF.

The CDR3, as DNA: TGTGCCAGCAGCTTTCGAACAGGGGCCACCAGCCACAATGAGCAGTTCTTC. Its translation: CASSFRTGATSHNEQFF. This sequence joins TRBV7-2 and TRBJ2-1, with 7 bases lining up with TRBD1. The CDR3 consists of 17 residues. Germline V gene sequence: CDR1 SGHTA, CDR2 FQGNSA. The ends lost 3 bases at V and 5 bases at J; junction bases unmatched: 13.

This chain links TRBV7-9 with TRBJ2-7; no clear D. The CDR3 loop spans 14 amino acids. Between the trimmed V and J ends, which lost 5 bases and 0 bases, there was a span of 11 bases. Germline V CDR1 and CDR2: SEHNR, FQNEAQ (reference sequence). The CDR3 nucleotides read TGTGCCAGCAGCGCCCGGACGGCCTCCTACGAGCAGTACTTC. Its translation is CASSARTASYEQYF.

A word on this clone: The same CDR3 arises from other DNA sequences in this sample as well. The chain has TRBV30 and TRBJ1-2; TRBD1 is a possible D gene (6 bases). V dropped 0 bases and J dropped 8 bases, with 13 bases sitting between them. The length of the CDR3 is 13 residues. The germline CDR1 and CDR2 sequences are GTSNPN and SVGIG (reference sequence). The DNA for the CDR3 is TGTGCCTGGAGTGTAATTCAAGGGGGAGGCTACACCTTC. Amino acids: CAWSVIQGGGYTF.

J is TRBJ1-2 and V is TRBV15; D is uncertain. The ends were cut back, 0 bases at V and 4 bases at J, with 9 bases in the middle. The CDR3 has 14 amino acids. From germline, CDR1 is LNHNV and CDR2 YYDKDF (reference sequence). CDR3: CATSRDMGSYGYTF. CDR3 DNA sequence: TGTGCCACCAGCAGAGATATGGGCTCCTATGGCTACACCTTC.

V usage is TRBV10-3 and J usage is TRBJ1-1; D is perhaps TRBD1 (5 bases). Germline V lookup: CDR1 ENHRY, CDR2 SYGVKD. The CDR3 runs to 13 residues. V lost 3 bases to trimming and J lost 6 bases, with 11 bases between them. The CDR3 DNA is TGTGCCATCAGTGAATTAGGGGACGCTGAAGCTTTCTTT. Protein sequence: CAISELGDAEAFF.

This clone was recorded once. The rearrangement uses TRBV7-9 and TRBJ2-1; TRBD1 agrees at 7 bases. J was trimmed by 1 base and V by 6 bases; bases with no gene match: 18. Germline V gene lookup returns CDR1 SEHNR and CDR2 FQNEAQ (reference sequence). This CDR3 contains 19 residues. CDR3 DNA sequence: TGTGCCAGCAGGCCTACTAGGGCCAAGGGGGCGAGGTCCTACAATGAGCAGTTCTTC. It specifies CASRPTRAKGARSYNEQFF.

The CDR3 sequence: CAISEQGQSNEKLFF. The CDR3 DNA follows: TGTGCCATCAGTGAGCAGGGACAGAGTAATGAAAAACTGTTTTTT. This sequence joins TRBV10-3 and TRBJ1-4; 7 nucleotides align to TRBD1. CDR3 size: 15 residues. V lost 2 bases and J lost 4; bases outside the gene matches: 4. Germline CDR1 and CDR2: ENHRY and SYGVKD.

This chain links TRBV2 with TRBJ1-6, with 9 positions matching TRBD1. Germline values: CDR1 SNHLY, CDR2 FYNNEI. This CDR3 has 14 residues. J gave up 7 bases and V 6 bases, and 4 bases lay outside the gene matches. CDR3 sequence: CASSVDRGNSPLHF. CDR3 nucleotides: TGTGCCAGCAGCGTGGACAGGGGAAATTCACCCCTCCACTTT.

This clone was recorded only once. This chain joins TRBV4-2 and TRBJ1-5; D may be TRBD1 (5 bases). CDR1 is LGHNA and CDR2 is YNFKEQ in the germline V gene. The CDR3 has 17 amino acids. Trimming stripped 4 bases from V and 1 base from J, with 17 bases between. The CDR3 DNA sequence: TGTGCCAGCAGCCGCGACAGCACCACCGGGAGCAATCAGCCCCAGCATTTT. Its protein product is CASSRDSTTGSNQPQHF.

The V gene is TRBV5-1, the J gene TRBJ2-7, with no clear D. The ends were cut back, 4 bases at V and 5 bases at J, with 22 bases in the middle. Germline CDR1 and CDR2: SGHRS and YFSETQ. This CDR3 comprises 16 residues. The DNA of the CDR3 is TGCGCCAGCAGCCCCAACCCCCCTAACGGCTTAAACGAGCAGTACTTC. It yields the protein CASSPNPPNGLNEQYF.

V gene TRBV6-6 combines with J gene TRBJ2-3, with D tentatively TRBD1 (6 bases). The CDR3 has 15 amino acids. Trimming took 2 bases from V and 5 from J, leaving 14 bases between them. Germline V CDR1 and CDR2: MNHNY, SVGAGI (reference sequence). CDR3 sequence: CASSYSQGMLDTQYF. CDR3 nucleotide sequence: TGTGCCAGCAGTTACAGTCAGGGGATGCTAGATACGCAGTATTTT.

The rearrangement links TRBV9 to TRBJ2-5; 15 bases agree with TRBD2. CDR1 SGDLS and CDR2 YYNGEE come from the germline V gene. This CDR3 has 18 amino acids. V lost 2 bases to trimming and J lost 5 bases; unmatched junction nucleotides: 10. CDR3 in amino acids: CASSVGLAGGRVWETQYF. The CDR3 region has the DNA TGTGCCAGCAGCGTGGGACTAGCGGGGGGACGGGTCTGGGAGACCCAGTACTTC.